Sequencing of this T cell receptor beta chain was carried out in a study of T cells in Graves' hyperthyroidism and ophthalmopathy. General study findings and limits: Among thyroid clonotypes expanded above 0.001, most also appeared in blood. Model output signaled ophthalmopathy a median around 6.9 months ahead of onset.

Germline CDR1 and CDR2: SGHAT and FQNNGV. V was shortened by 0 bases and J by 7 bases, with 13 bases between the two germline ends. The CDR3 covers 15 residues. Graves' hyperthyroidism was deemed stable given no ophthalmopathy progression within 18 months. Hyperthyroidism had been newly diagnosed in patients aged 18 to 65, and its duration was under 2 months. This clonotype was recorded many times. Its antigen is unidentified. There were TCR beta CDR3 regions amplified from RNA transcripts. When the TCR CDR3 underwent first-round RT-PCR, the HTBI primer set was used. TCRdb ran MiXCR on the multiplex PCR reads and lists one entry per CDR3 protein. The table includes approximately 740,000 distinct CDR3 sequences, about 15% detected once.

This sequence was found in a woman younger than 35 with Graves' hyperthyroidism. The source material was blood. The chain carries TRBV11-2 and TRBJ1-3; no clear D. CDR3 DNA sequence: TGTGCCAGCAGCTTAGAGGCGACATTGGGGAACACCATATATTTT. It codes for CASSLEATLGNTIYF.